This T cell receptor beta chain was identified during a study of CD8+CD57+ T cells in acquired aplastic anemia. Across the study: On average, healthy donors gave approximately 11 million reads for CD4+ cells. Whole-study results and caveats: Patients had around 30 CD8+ CDR3 sequences in common with controls (the shared set). Significant differences in CD8+ Simpson's diversity were not observed between patients and controls.

The CDR3 has 16 amino acids. Germline CDR1 and CDR2: SGHAT and FQDESV (reference sequence). Germline trimming cut 6 bases from V and 5 bases from J; bases unmatched to any gene: 12. Notes on this clonotype: Its specificity is unknown.

It was genomic DNA that served as the template for profiling TCR beta VDJ and CDR3. MiXCR, applied by TCRdb to the reads, yields one record per CDR3 protein. Counted here are around 200,000 distinct CDR3 sequences, about half occurring once; the ten biggest clones make up 15% to 20%. J is TRBJ2-5 and V is TRBV11-1; TRBD1 agrees at 10 bases. The TCR sequence derives from a human donor in good health, serving as a control. The specimen was sorted CD4+, CD8+, or CD8+CD57+ T cells (not recorded which) from PBMCs. For the CDR3, the DNA is TGTGCCAGCAGTAAATCGACAGGGGGCGGACTGGAGACCCAGTACTTC. Translating gives CASSKSTGGGLETQYF.